This T cell receptor beta chain was recovered during a study of blood T cell repertoires in COVID-19. Study summary: Sample material is recorded as cDNA or gDNA derived from T cells, B-cell-depleted T cells, or PBMCs.

The V gene's germline CDR1 is SGHTA and CDR2 FQGNSA. V was clipped by 5 bases and J by 8 bases, with 12 bases between them. This CDR3 has 13 amino acids. Clinical history reported by participants formed the basis on which cohorts were assigned. Either two negative PCRs, clearance, or symptom resolution qualified Cohort 3 donors as recovered. Original processing notes: Nucleated cell number was recorded as an estimate derived from reference gene primer amplification. The protocol was immunoSEQ multiplex PCR, while the TCRdb copy is restricted to in-frame clones and leaves out a portion. The V and J calls and clone size come from that table; D and trimming were worked out from the DNA. The profile shows some 400,000 clones, around nine tenths of them singletons.

The chain couples TRBV7-2 to TRBJ1-4, with D maybe TRBD1 (5 bases). This receptor was identified in a woman in her 30s who had recovered from COVID-19. The material sequenced was PBMCs or T cells enriched from blood (not recorded which). CDR3 nucleotide sequence: TGTGCCAGCAGCCCGCCTGGACAAGAAAAACTGTTTTTT. Protein: CASSPPGQEKLFF.